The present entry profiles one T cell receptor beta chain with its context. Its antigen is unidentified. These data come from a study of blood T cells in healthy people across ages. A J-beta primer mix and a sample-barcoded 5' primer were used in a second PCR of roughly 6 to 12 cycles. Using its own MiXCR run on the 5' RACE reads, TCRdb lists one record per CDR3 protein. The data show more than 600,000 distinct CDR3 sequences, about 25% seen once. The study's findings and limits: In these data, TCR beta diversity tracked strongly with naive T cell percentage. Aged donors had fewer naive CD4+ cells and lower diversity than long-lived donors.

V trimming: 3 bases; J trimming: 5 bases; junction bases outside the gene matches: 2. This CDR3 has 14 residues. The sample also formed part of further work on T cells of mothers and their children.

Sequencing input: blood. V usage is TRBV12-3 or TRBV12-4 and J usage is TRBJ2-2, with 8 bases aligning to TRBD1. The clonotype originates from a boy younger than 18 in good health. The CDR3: CASSFTGGTGELFF. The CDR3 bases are TGTGCCAGCAGTTTCACAGGGGGGACCGGGGAGCTGTTTTTT.